Listed below are T cell receptor beta chains from one sample, sequenced in a study of blood T cell repertoires in COVID-19. Clones were read by immunoSEQ multiplex PCR, and TCRdb kept only the in-frame ones, dropping some. There are 200,000 to 300,000 clones in the sample; 85% occur only once, and approximately 9% lies in the top ten. The sample was PBMCs or T cells enriched from blood (not recorded which). All receptors derive from a woman in her forties or fifties with acute COVID-19. Each CDR3 is given with its conserved first and last residue. Each record gives: CDR3 protein, CDR3 DNA, J gene, V gene, D gene, clone size. A D gene is named only where the DNA matches it firmly. Size values are once, few and many counts, or a class for expanded clones, and some rows have none.

CDR3aa: CASSLAGGDTQYF
CDR3nt: TGCGCCAGCAGCCTGGCCGGGGGAGATACGCAGTATTTT
j_gene: TRBJ2-3
v_gene: TRBV4-3
d_gene: .
abundance: .

CDR3aa: CASASPAQGQDYEQYF
CDR3nt: TGTGCCAGCGCCAGCCCCGCCCAGGGGCAGGACTACGAGCAGTACTTC
j_gene: TRBJ2-7
v_gene: TRBV7-9
d_gene: .
abundance: few

CDR3aa: CASSLSYWDRGTDEQYF
CDR3nt: TGTGCCAGCAGCTTATCGTACTGGGACAGGGGAACGGACGAGCAGTACTTC
j_gene: TRBJ2-7
v_gene: TRBV11-2
d_gene: TRBD1
abundance: .

CDR3aa: CASSLLSPTGGHNSPLHF
CDR3nt: TGTGCCAGCAGCTTACTTAGTCCGACAGGGGGCCATAATTCACCCCTCCACTTT
j_gene: TRBJ1-6
v_gene: TRBV7-2
d_gene: TRBD1
abundance: once

CDR3aa: CASSLDRVGNQPQHF
CDR3nt: TGTGCCAGCAGCTTAGACAGGGTTGGCAATCAGCCCCAGCATTTT
j_gene: TRBJ1-5
v_gene: TRBV7-2
d_gene: .
abundance: .

CDR3aa: CASSFSQGAEAFF
CDR3nt: TGCGCCAGCAGCTTTTCGCAGGGTGCTGAAGCTTTCTTT
j_gene: TRBJ1-1
v_gene: TRBV5-1
d_gene: .
abundance: .

CDR3aa: CAWTLGAAYEQYF
CDR3nt: TGTGCCTGGACGCTTGGGGCAGCCTACGAGCAGTACTTC
j_gene: TRBJ2-7
v_gene: TRBV30
d_gene: .
abundance: .

CDR3aa: CASSHDGSVNSPLHF
CDR3nt: TGTGCCAGCAGCCACGACGGAAGCGTTAATTCACCCCTCCACTTT
j_gene: TRBJ1-6
v_gene: TRBV7-8
d_gene: .
abundance: .

CDR3aa: CASTGTPTYEQYF
CDR3nt: TGTGCCAGCACTGGGACACCAACCTACGAGCAGTACTTC
j_gene: TRBJ2-7
v_gene: TRBV6-5
d_gene: .
abundance: once

CDR3aa: CASSDQGNTEAFF
CDR3nt: TGTGCCAGCAGTGATCAGGGGAACACTGAAGCTTTCTTT
j_gene: TRBJ1-1
v_gene: TRBV2
d_gene: .
abundance: .

CDR3aa: CASRPDNYEQYF
CDR3nt: TGCGCCAGCAGACCGGACAATTACGAGCAGTACTTC
j_gene: TRBJ2-7
v_gene: TRBV5-1
d_gene: .
abundance: .

CDR3aa: CSVGASMGNEQFF
CDR3nt: TGCAGCGTTGGGGCGTCAATGGGCAATGAGCAGTTCTTC
j_gene: TRBJ2-1
v_gene: TRBV29-1
d_gene: .
abundance: .

CDR3aa: CASSFKRGPYNEQFF
CDR3nt: TGTGCCAGCAGCTTCAAGCGGGGGCCTTACAATGAGCAGTTCTTC
j_gene: TRBJ2-1
v_gene: TRBV7-2
d_gene: TRBD2
abundance: .

CDR3aa: CASSEIGRGVYGYTF
CDR3nt: TGTGCCAGCAGTGAGATTGGCAGGGGGGTCTATGGCTACACCTTC
j_gene: TRBJ1-2
v_gene: TRBV2
d_gene: TRBD1
abundance: .

CDR3aa: CASSIGDRGNQPQHF
CDR3nt: TGTGCCAGTAGTATAGGCGACAGGGGCAATCAGCCCCAGCATTTT
j_gene: TRBJ1-5
v_gene: TRBV19
d_gene: TRBD1
abundance: .

CDR3aa: CASSQAGSNQPQHF
CDR3nt: TGTGCCAGCAGCCAAGCAGGGAGCAATCAGCCCCAGCATTTT
j_gene: TRBJ1-5
v_gene: TRBV3-1/TRBV3-2
d_gene: .
abundance: .

CDR3aa: CASSQELGLAENNEQFF
CDR3nt: TGTGCCAGCAGCCAAGAACTTGGACTAGCAGAAAACAATGAGCAGTTCTTC
j_gene: TRBJ2-1
v_gene: TRBV14
d_gene: TRBD2
abundance: .

CDR3aa: CASSLEEVEAFF
CDR3nt: TGTGCCAGCAGCTTGGAGGAGGTTGAAGCTTTCTTT
j_gene: TRBJ1-1
v_gene: TRBV5-5
d_gene: .
abundance: .

CDR3aa: CASSQKDGGEQFF
CDR3nt: TGTGCCAGCAGTCAAAAGGACGGAGGGGAGCAGTTCTTC
j_gene: TRBJ2-1
v_gene: TRBV3-1/TRBV3-2
d_gene: .
abundance: .

CDR3aa: CASTPGQQETQYF
CDR3nt: TGCGCCAGCACCCCCGGACAGCAAGAGACCCAGTACTTC
j_gene: TRBJ2-5
v_gene: TRBV10-2
d_gene: .
abundance: .

CDR3aa: CASSRGQLNTEAFF
CDR3nt: TGTGCCAGCAGCAGGGGACAGCTGAACACTGAAGCTTTCTTT
j_gene: TRBJ1-1
v_gene: TRBV7-9
d_gene: TRBD1
abundance: few

CDR3aa: CASSYSGGEYYGYTF
CDR3nt: TGTGCCAGCAGTTACTCAGGGGGTGAATACTATGGCTACACCTTC
j_gene: TRBJ1-2
v_gene: TRBV6-5
d_gene: .
abundance: .

CDR3aa: CASSRIRDGYTF
CDR3nt: TGTGCCAGCAGCAGAATACGGGATGGCTACACCTTC
j_gene: TRBJ1-2
v_gene: TRBV6-2/TRBV6-3
d_gene: .
abundance: .

CDR3aa: CASSQGSGEESTFF
CDR3nt: TGCGCCAGCAGCCAAGGATCGGGGGAGGAATCGACTTTCTTT
j_gene: TRBJ1-1
v_gene: TRBV4-1
d_gene: .
abundance: .

CDR3aa: CASSEGTGRTDTQYF
CDR3nt: TGCGCCAGCAGTGAGGGGACAGGGAGGACAGATACGCAGTATTTT
j_gene: TRBJ2-3
v_gene: TRBV10-1
d_gene: TRBD1
abundance: once